The entry below gives a single T cell receptor (beta chain) sequence along with its context. The data are from a study of blood T cell repertoires in COVID-19. For the study at large: Samples came from the United States, Italy and Spain, spanning acute and convalescent COVID-19. From T cells, B-cell-depleted T cells, or PBMCs came the material, which was cDNA or gDNA.

The CDR3 is 15 amino acids. V gave up 1 base and J gave up 1 base; unmatched junction bases: 0. Germline assignment: CDR1 MNHNS and CDR2 SASEGT. Original processing methods: For nucleated cells, counts were estimated from reference gene primer amplification. Some clones are missing from TCRdb's copy, which holds only in-frame ones; the method was immunoSEQ multiplex PCR. That table is the source of V, J and clone size, and D and trimming were worked out from the DNA. The sample holds some 130,000 clones, approximately 84% seen once. The receptor's source is a human donor in a cohort sampled during active COVID-19. The gene calls are TRBV6-1 and TRBJ2-3; 9 bases are a match to TRBD1. The sample consisted of peripheral blood. The CDR3 loop is CASSEGTGGTDTQYF. The DNA for the CDR3 is TGTGCCAGCAGTGAAGGGACAGGGGGCACAGATACGCAGTATTTT.